The 31 T cell receptor beta chains in this list originate from one sample, sequenced in a study of T cell changes during pregnancy in multiple sclerosis. Sequenced by immunoSEQ multiplex PCR; TCRdb stores in-frame clones only, minus some. The profile shows about 41,000 clones, 85% to 95% of them singletons. Sequenced here: CD8+ T cells from peripheral blood mononuclear cells, sampled in the third trimester of pregnancy. These receptors were collected from a female donor with multiple sclerosis, enrolled in a pregnancy study.

A few counts support this clone. The chain has TRBV27 and TRBJ2-7; D is unresolved. Between the trimmed V and J ends, which lost 2 bases and 5 bases, there was a span of 10 bases. The CDR3 covers 13 residues. CDR1 and CDR2 (germline): MNHEY, SMNVEV (reference sequence). DNA for the CDR3: TGTGCCAGCAGTTTACGTTCCGTAGACGAGCAGTACTTC. It yields the protein CASSLRSVDEQYF.

The V and J genes are TRBV7-9 and TRBJ2-7; D ambiguous. Trimming pared 6 bases from V and 6 bases from J, leaving 12 bases between. Per germline, CDR1 SEHNR and CDR2 FQNEAQ (reference sequence). This CDR3 contains 12 residues. CDR3 in amino acids: CASRGESAEQYF. Here the CDR3 DNA reads TGTGCCAGCAGAGGCGAAAGCGCCGAGCAGTACTTC.

The chain combines TRBV2 with TRBJ1-2, with 7 nucleotides matching TRBD1. The CDR3 loop spans 13 amino acids. CDR1 SNHLY and CDR2 FYNNEI come from the germline V gene. V lost 4 bases to trimming and J lost 1 base; unmatched junction nucleotides: 0. The CDR3 region is CASSGDSNYGYTF. DNA for the CDR3: TGTGCCAGCAGTGGGGACAGTAACTATGGCTACACCTTC.

The chain couples TRBV27 to TRBJ1-4, with 8 bases lining up with TRBD1. V dropped 7 bases and J dropped 6; count of bases not matched to a gene: 16. The germline gives CDR1 MNHEY, CDR2 SMNVEV (reference sequence). The CDR3 runs to 17 residues. The chain's CDR3 is CASTSLQGAPGDEKLFF. CDR3 in DNA: TGTGCCAGCACCTCCCTTCAGGGGGCTCCGGGGGATGAAAAACTGTTTTTT.

The chain recombines TRBV7-3 with TRBJ2-6; 8 nucleotides agree with TRBD2. V dropped 8 bases and J dropped 4; count of bases not matched to a gene: 1. This CDR3 is 13 amino acids long. Germline loops: CDR1 SGHTA, CDR2 FQGTGA. CDR3 in DNA: TGTGCCAGCCGGGGGGGAGGGGCCAACGTCCTGACTTTC. This codes for CASRGGGANVLTF.

V and J are TRBV7-9 and TRBJ1-1; D may be TRBD1 (5 bases). CDR1 is SEHNR, CDR2 FQNEAQ, per germline (reference sequence). The V and J ends lost 2 bases and 0 bases respectively, with 10 bases between them. This CDR3 spans 15 amino acids. The CDR3 nucleotides are TGTGCCAGCAGCTTACCACAGGCACTGAACACTGAAGCTTTCTTT. Encoded protein: CASSLPQALNTEAFF.

V usage is TRBV6-5 and J usage is TRBJ2-2, with D hard to call. Deletions cut 2 bases from V and 4 bases from J, with 5 bases between. CDR3 length: 13 residues. Germline CDR1 is MNHEY and CDR2 is SVGAGI. The CDR3 DNA reads TGTGCCAGCAGTTACGTGGCCACCGGGGAGCTGTTTTTT. This codes for CASSYVATGELFF.

This clone was recorded only once. The CDR3 spells CASSLVTGPFSYEQYF. CDR3 DNA sequence: TGTGCCAGCAGCTTAGTAACAGGGCCGTTCTCCTACGAGCAGTACTTC. The chain uses TRBV7-9 and TRBJ2-7, with D perhaps TRBD1 (6 bases). Trimming shortened V by 1 base and J by 0 bases, and 13 bases separated the two germline ends. The CDR3 has 16 residues. Germline assignment: CDR1 SEHNR and CDR2 FQNEAQ (reference sequence).

The chain carries TRBV5-1 and TRBJ2-2; D possibly corresponds to TRBD2 (5 bases). This CDR3 is built from 13 residues. V lost 4 bases to trimming and J lost 10 bases, with 14 bases between them. Germline CDR1 is SGHRS and CDR2 is YFSETQ. CDR3: CASSPPDSEELFF. The CDR3 DNA follows: TGCGCCAGCAGCCCTCCCGATAGCGAGGAGCTGTTTTTT.

The chain joins TRBV19 to TRBJ1-2, with D tentatively TRBD1 (5 bases). The CDR3 sequence is 14 residues long. Trimming removed 6 bases from V and 0 bases from J, with 11 bases in between. Looked up from germline, CDR1 is LNHDA and CDR2 is SQIVND (reference sequence). CDR3 in DNA: TGTGCCAGTAGAGCCAGGGAAACTAACTATGGCTACACCTTC. As protein: CASRARETNYGYTF.

The chain is built from TRBV5-6 and TRBJ2-7; 9 nucleotides match TRBD2. CDR3 size: 17 residues. The ends lost 4 bases at V and 4 bases at J; junction bases unmatched: 15. From germline, CDR1 is SGHDT and CDR2 YYEEEE. The CDR3 DNA is TGTGCCAGCAGCGTAGACCCTAGCGGGGAGGATGGTTACGAGCAGTACTTC. Its translation: CASSVDPSGEDGYEQYF.

This CDR3 reads CSVMTYGGNTIYF. As DNA, the CDR3 is TGCAGCGTAATGACCTACGGGGGAAACACCATATATTTT. This rearrangement joins TRBV29-1 to TRBJ1-3; D is unresolved. Germline CDR1 is SQVTM and CDR2 is ANQGSEA. CDR3 size: 13 residues. V was trimmed by 6 bases and J by 4 bases, leaving 13 bases between them.

The gene calls are TRBV18 and TRBJ1-2; a weak D match, TRBD1 (5 bases). V was cut by 3 bases and J by 4 bases, with 9 bases left in between. Germline V gives CDR1 KGHSH, CDR2 LQKENI. The CDR3 runs to 13 residues. The CDR3 here is CASSPPDSYGYTF. CDR3 in DNA: TGTGCCAGCTCACCGCCCGACAGCTATGGCTACACCTTC.

This chain joins TRBV7-3 and TRBJ2-5; TRBD1 is a possible D gene (5 bases). With 4 bases removed from V and 1 base from J, the gap between germline ends came to 10 bases. CDR1 SGHTA and CDR2 FQGTGA come from the germline V gene. The CDR3 covers 14 residues. As DNA, the CDR3 is TGTGCCAGCAGCTCTAGGGGTCCCCAAGAGACCCAGTACTTC. Protein product: CASSSRGPQETQYF.

The chain carries TRBV9 and TRBJ2-1, with TRBD1 matching 11 bases. Trimming at V came to 0 bases and at J to 9 bases, leaving 14 bases not matched to a gene. This CDR3 is built from 18 residues. Germline CDR1 and CDR2: SGDLS and YYNGEE. CDR3: CASSVGTGGILALSEQFF. The CDR3 DNA reads as TGTGCCAGCAGCGTAGGGACAGGGGGCATACTAGCGTTGAGTGAGCAGTTCTTC.

This clone was observed a few times. This chain uses TRBV11-2 with TRBJ1-1, with D perhaps matching TRBD1 (5 bases). The CDR3 has 12 residues. The V gene lost 0 bases and the J gene lost 12 bases, with 11 bases spanning the gap. Germline V gene data show CDR1 as SGHAT and CDR2 as FQNNGV. This CDR3 reads CASSLDFQGSFF. DNA of the CDR3: TGTGCCAGCAGCTTAGATTTCCAGGGCTCTTTCTTT. Combining the CDR3 with reference TRBV11-2 and TRBJ1-1 gives the whole variable domain EAGVAQSPRYKIIEKRQSVAFWCNPISGHATLYWYQQILGQGPKLLIQFQNNGVVDDSQLPKDRFSAERLKGVDSTLKIQPAKLEDSAVYLCASSLDFQGSFFGQGTRLTVV.

On this clone: The sample has other DNA sequences that encode this CDR3 too. The CDR3 coding sequence is TGTGCCAGCAGTTACAGGGGAGGAAAACTGTTTTTT. Its protein is CASSYRGGKLFF. This chain joins TRBV6-5 and TRBJ1-4, with D perhaps matching TRBD1 (5 bases). The CDR3 consists of 12 residues. Trimming removed 2 bases from V and 10 bases from J, with 8 bases in between. In germline, CDR1 is MNHEY, CDR2 SVGAGI.

In DNA form, the CDR3 reads TGTGCCAGCAGCGCCTATAGTGAGGGAGAAGAGACCCAGTACTTC. It codes for CASSAYSEGEETQYF. The chain recombines TRBV9 with TRBJ2-5; D is possibly TRBD2 (5 bases). Trimming took 3 bases from V and 3 from J, leaving 15 bases between them. From germline, CDR1 is SGDLS and CDR2 YYNGEE. The CDR3 spans 15 residues.

In DNA form, the CDR3 reads TGTGCCAGCAGTGCAGACCGGCGGGGGTCCACAGATACGCAGTATTTT. This sequence encodes CASSADRRGSTDTQYF. This chain links TRBV6-1 with TRBJ2-3; 7 bases align to TRBD2. The CDR3 has 16 residues. V shed 4 bases and J 2 bases; nucleotides not matched to a gene: 9. Germline-derived CDR1 and CDR2 are MNHNS and SASEGT.

The rearrangement links TRBV7-9 to TRBJ2-7; 7 bases line up with TRBD2. CDR1 and CDR2 (germline): SEHNR, FQNEAQ (reference sequence). CDR3 length: 12 amino acids. V lost 4 bases to trimming and J lost 4 bases; unmatched junction nucleotides: 1. Here the CDR3 reads CASSSGRYEQYF. CDR3 sequence (DNA): TGTGCCAGCAGCTCCGGGAGGTACGAGCAGTACTTC. Full variable domain (missing parts from reference TRBV7-9 and TRBJ2-7): DTGVSQNPRHKITKRGQNVTFRCDPISEHNRLYWYRQTLGQGPEFLTYFQNEAQLEKSRLLSDRFSAERPKGSFSTLEIQRTEQGDSAMYLCASSSGRYEQYFGPGTRLTVT.

The J gene is TRBJ2-4, the V gene TRBV27; 9 bases align to TRBD1. V trimming: 6 bases; J trimming: 7 bases; junction bases outside the gene matches: 4. The CDR3 consists of 13 residues. The germline V gene has CDR1 MNHEY and CDR2 SMNVEV (reference sequence). CDR3 DNA: TGTGCCAGCAGCTCAGACAGGGGGAACATTCAGTACTTC. This encodes CASSSDRGNIQYF.

The chain couples TRBV7-9 to TRBJ1-3; unclear D gene. Trimming shortened V by 5 bases and J by 2 bases, and 10 bases separated the two germline ends. CDR3 size: 14 residues. The V gene's germline CDR1 is SEHNR and CDR2 FQNEAQ (reference sequence). The CDR3 here is CASSPNLPGNTIYF. The CDR3 nucleotides read TGTGCCAGCAGCCCGAATCTACCTGGAAACACCATATATTTT. The full variable domain, with the rest looked up from reference TRBV7-9 and TRBJ1-3, is DTGVSQNPRHKITKRGQNVTFRCDPISEHNRLYWYRQTLGQGPEFLTYFQNEAQLEKSRLLSDRFSAERPKGSFSTLEIQRTEQGDSAMYLCASSPNLPGNTIYFGEGSWLTVV.

The J gene is TRBJ1-4, the V gene TRBV29-1; TRBD1 is a possible D gene (6 bases). Germline CDR1 is SQVTM and CDR2 is ANQGSEA. The CDR3 is 15 residues long. V was pared by 3 bases and J by 3 bases, with 14 bases between. CDR3 bases: TGCAGCGTTGACAACAGGGTTTTGGCTAATGAAAAACTGTTTTTT. Translated: CSVDNRVLANEKLFF.

CDR3 region: CAWSVREGYGYTF. The CDR3 bases are TGTGCCTGGAGTGTTAGGGAGGGGTATGGCTACACCTTC. This rearrangement joins TRBV30 to TRBJ1-2, with D possibly being TRBD1 (5 bases). In germline, CDR1 is GTSNPN, CDR2 SVGIG (reference sequence). This CDR3 comprises 13 residues. The V end lost 0 bases, the J end lost 5 bases, and 10 bases lay between the germline ends.

The chain uses TRBV7-9 and TRBJ2-2; 11 bases line up with TRBD2. The CDR3 spans 17 residues. Trimming removed 4 bases from V and 7 bases from J; junction bases left unmatched: 11. Looked up from germline, CDR1 is SEHNR and CDR2 is FQNEAQ (reference sequence). This CDR3 reads CASSSPTSGRRSGELFF. DNA for the CDR3: TGTGCCAGCAGCTCCCCAACTAGCGGGAGAAGGAGCGGGGAGCTGTTTTTT.

This sequence joins TRBV5-6 and TRBJ1-6; the D gene is possibly TRBD1 (6 bases). This CDR3 spans 13 amino acids. From germline, CDR1 is SGHDT and CDR2 YYEEEE. Trimming shortened V by 5 bases and J by 8 bases, and 11 bases separated the two germline ends. The CDR3 here is CASRGAWDSPLHF. The DNA for the CDR3 is TGTGCCAGCAGGGGGGCGTGGGATTCACCCCTCCACTTT.

V usage is TRBV5-1 and J usage is TRBJ2-3; TRBD2 matches at 8 bases. CDR1 and CDR2 from the germline V gene are SGHRS and YFSETQ. J lost 9 bases, V lost 4 bases, and 4 bases had no gene match. The CDR3 contains 12 residues. The CDR3 DNA reads TGCGCCAGCAGCGCGGCGGGAGGCACGCAGTATTTT. Its protein is CASSAAGGTQYF.

V usage is TRBV27 and J usage is TRBJ2-3, with D perhaps TRBD1 (5 bases). Trimming took off 11 bases at V and 2 bases at J, with 11 bases between the two ends. The CDR3 totals 12 residues. Germline loops: CDR1 MNHEY, CDR2 SMNVEV (reference sequence). CDR3 in amino acids: CASWGHTDTQYF. The CDR3 nucleotides are TGTGCCTCCTGGGGCCACACAGATACGCAGTATTTT.

The chain joins TRBV28 to TRBJ2-7, with 10 bases matching TRBD1. V gave up 3 bases and J gave up 1 base; unmatched junction bases: 0. Germline V gene lookup returns CDR1 MDHEN and CDR2 SYDVKM. The CDR3 length is 14 residues. CDR3 region: CASSLGQGSYEQYF. The CDR3 DNA reads TGTGCCAGCAGTTTGGGACAGGGGTCCTACGAGCAGTACTTC.

This rearrangement joins TRBV6-5 to TRBJ1-2; 7 bases are a match to TRBD1. Trimming took 5 bases from V and 3 from J; bases not matched to a gene: 9. CDR3 length: 15 residues. Germline CDR1 MNHEY, CDR2 SVGAGI. The CDR3: CASSAETGNHYGYTF. The CDR3 nucleotides are TGTGCCAGCAGTGCTGAGACAGGGAATCACTATGGCTACACCTTC.

This rearrangement joins TRBV4-3 to TRBJ1-1; weak D call: TRBD1 (5 bases). Germline CDR1 is LGHNA and CDR2 is YSLEER. The ends were cut back, 4 bases at V and 7 bases at J, with 13 bases in the middle. The CDR3 is 13 residues long. The CDR3 DNA follows: TGCGCCAGCAGCCCCCGGGGGAAGGATGAAGCTTTCTTT. Translation gives CASSPRGKDEAFF.